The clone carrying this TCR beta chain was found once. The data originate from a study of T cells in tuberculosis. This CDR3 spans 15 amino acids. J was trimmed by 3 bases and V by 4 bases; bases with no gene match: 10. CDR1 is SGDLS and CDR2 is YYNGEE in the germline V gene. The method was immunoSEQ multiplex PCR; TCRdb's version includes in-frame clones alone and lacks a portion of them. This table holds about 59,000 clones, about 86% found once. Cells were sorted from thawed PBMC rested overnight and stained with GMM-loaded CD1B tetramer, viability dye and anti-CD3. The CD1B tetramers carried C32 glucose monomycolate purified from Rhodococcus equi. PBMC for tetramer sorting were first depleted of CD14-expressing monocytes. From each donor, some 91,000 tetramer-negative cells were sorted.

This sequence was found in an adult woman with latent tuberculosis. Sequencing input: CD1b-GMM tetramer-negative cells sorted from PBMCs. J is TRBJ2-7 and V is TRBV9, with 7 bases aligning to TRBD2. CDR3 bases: TGTGCCAGCAGCCCCAATTGGGAGGGGCGCTACGAGCAGTACTTC. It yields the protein CASSPNWEGRYEQYF.